Each of the 15 T cell receptor beta chains below was sequenced from the same sample in a study of regulatory T cells in long-lasting Graves disease. CDR3 regions were amplified by Arm-PCR using iRepertoire HTBI primers to build TCR beta libraries. TCRdb used MiXCR to reprocess the multiplex PCR reads, holding one entry per CDR3 protein. The table records roughly 610,000 distinct CDR3 sequences, approximately 15% of them present only once. This sample's time point: newly diagnosed GD, antithyroid drugs for less than 3 months. The TCR library was prepared using RNA isolated from PBMCs. These same records also appear under a second study, on T cells in Graves' hyperthyroidism and ophthalmopathy.

Sequencing used peripheral blood mononuclear cells (PBMCs), obtained at new diagnosis, from a patient treated with antithyroid drugs. Receptor source: a woman younger than 45 with Graves disease.

As to this clonotype: The missing conserved phenylalanine or tryptophan at the end of this CDR3 makes a read error likely. The CDR3 region is CASSLWGSYEQYL. The CDR3 DNA reads TGCGCCAGCAGCCTCTGGGGCTCCTACGAGCAGTACCTC. V and J are TRBV5-1 and TRBJ2-7, with D unresolved. This CDR3 has 13 amino acids. CDR1 and CDR2 from the germline V gene are SGHRS and YFSETQ. Deletions cut 4 bases from V and 0 bases from J, with 8 bases between.

This clonotype has only a few counts. CDR3 protein: CASSWGLGGIDNEQFF. CDR3 sequence (DNA): TGTGCCAGCAGCTGGGGACTAGGGGGAATCGACAATGAGCAGTTCTTC. The V call is TRBV5-4, the J call TRBJ2-1, with 8 bases that match TRBD2. V trimming: 3 bases; J trimming: 5 bases; junction bases outside the gene matches: 10. This CDR3 comprises 16 residues. Germline assignment: CDR1 SGHNT and CDR2 YYREEE (reference sequence). Filled out from reference TRBV5-4 and TRBJ2-1, the complete variable domain reads ETGVTQSPTHLIKTRGQQVTLRCSSQSGHNTVSWYQQALGQGPQFIFQYYREEENGRGNFPPRFSGLQFPNYSSELNVNALELDDSALYLCASSWGLGGIDNEQFFGPGTRLTVL.

This clonotype was counted at least ten times. CDR3 protein: CASSPSPGQGVYEQYF. CDR3 sequence (DNA): TGTGCCAGCAGTCCCAGTCCGGGACAGGGAGTTTACGAGCAGTACTTC. This chain uses TRBV28 with TRBJ2-7; 9 positions agree with TRBD1. Trimming cost V 5 bases and J 4 bases; bases outside gene matches: 12. This CDR3 contains 16 residues. Germline V lookup: CDR1 MDHEN, CDR2 SYDVKM.

This clonotype was seen only a few times. The chain joins TRBV18 to TRBJ2-7; the match to TRBD1 covers 7 bases. Looked up from germline, CDR1 is KGHSH and CDR2 is LQKENI. This CDR3 region has 14 residues. V was pared by 1 base and J by 3 bases, with 3 bases of the junction left unmatched. The CDR3 sequence: CASSPQGTDYEQYF. DNA for the CDR3: TGTGCCAGCTCACCACAAGGGACAGACTACGAGCAGTACTTC. Complete variable domain (other parts from reference TRBV18 and TRBJ2-7): NAGVMQNPRHLVRRRGQEARLRCSPMKGHSHVYWYRQLPEEGLKFMVYLQKENIIDESGMPKERFSAEFPKEGPSILRIQQVVRGDSAAYFCASSPQGTDYEQYFGPGTRLTVT.

At least ten counts were recorded for this clonotype. The chain recombines TRBV12-3 or TRBV12-4 with TRBJ1-4, with D tentatively TRBD1 (5 bases). V was cut by 4 bases and J by 4 bases, with 10 bases left in between. The CDR3 sequence is 14 residues long. The CDR3 loop is CASSSGADNEKLFF. DNA of the CDR3: TGTGCCAGCAGTTCTGGGGCAGATAATGAAAAACTGTTTTTT.

This clonotype has more than one count but fewer than ten. V gene TRBV7-6 combines with J gene TRBJ2-1, with TRBD2 matching over 10 bases. This CDR3 region has 21 residues. Germline assignment: CDR1 SGHVS and CDR2 FNYEAQ. V shed 5 bases, J shed 0 bases, and the junction held 19 bases outside the gene matches. CDR3 protein: CASSTQSGSGRSSGSYNEQFF. The DNA of the CDR3 is TGTGCCAGCAGCACCCAATCGGGTAGCGGGAGGTCCTCCGGCTCCTACAATGAGCAGTTCTTC.

CDR3 amino acids: CASSRELGRGRPGSGYTF. The CDR3 region has the DNA TGTGCCAGCAGCCGCGAATTAGGCAGGGGAAGGCCTGGGTCAGGCTACACCTTC. V and J are TRBV6-1 and TRBJ1-2; possibly TRBD1 for D (6 bases). The CDR3 has 18 amino acids. The V gene's germline CDR1 is MNHNS and CDR2 SASEGT. The germline V and J ends were trimmed by 6 bases and 8 bases, with 31 bases remaining between them.

This clonotype has only a few counts. The V call is TRBV20-1, the J call TRBJ1-6; TRBD1 might be the D (6 bases). Trimming removed 3 bases from V and 7 bases from J, with 16 bases in between. This CDR3 is built from 15 residues. Germline lookup yields CDR1 DFQATT and CDR2 SNEGSKA (reference sequence). The CDR3 DNA sequence: TGCAGTGCTAGGCCCCCGGCAGGGACAAATTCACCCCTCCACTTT. Translation: CSARPPAGTNSPLHF.

This clonotype was counted at least ten times. CDR3 in DNA: TGTGCCAGCAGAAAGGGTGGGACTGAAGCTTTCTTT. The encoded protein is CASRKGGTEAFF. V is TRBV6-1 and J is TRBJ1-1, with D unresolved. The CDR3 is 12 residues long. V was clipped by 6 bases and J by 5 bases, with 10 bases between them. Germline CDR1 is MNHNS and CDR2 is SASEGT.

The sample holds a few counts of this clonotype. The chain carries TRBV6-4 and TRBJ2-7; D is unresolved. Trimming removed 10 bases from V and 4 bases from J, with 11 bases in between. Germline V gene lookup returns CDR1 MRHNA and CDR2 SNTAGT. The CDR3 loop spans 11 amino acids. The CDR3: CATKNSYEQYF. The CDR3 coding sequence is TGTGCCACCAAAAACTCGTACGAGCAGTACTTC.

This clonotype was found many times. The gene calls are TRBV28 and TRBJ1-2; 9 nucleotides agree with TRBD1. The CDR3 is made up of 15 amino acids. V lost 5 bases to trimming and J lost 8 bases; unmatched junction nucleotides: 12. Germline assignment: CDR1 MDHEN and CDR2 SYDVKM. The CDR3 region is CASSGSGTGMWGYTF. CDR3 coding DNA: TGTGCCAGCAGTGGTTCCGGGACAGGGATGTGGGGCTACACCTTC.

This clonotype was observed a handful of times. The chain couples TRBV20-1 to TRBJ2-7; D may correspond to TRBD1 or TRBD2 (6 bases each). V dropped 5 bases and J dropped 3 bases, with 17 bases sitting between them. This CDR3 region has 14 residues. Germline CDR1 DFQATT, CDR2 SNEGSKA (reference sequence). The CDR3 DNA reads TGCAGTGCTGACCCTGACGGGGGCGACTACGAGCAGTACTTC. Protein sequence: CSADPDGGDYEQYF.

This clonotype was counted at least ten times. The chain is built from TRBV20-1 and TRBJ1-1; TRBD1 agrees at 10 bases. Germline V lookup: CDR1 DFQATT, CDR2 SNEGSKA (reference sequence). V dropped 3 bases and J dropped 4; count of bases not matched to a gene: 5. The length of the CDR3 is 14 residues. The DNA of the CDR3 is TGCAGTGCTAGGGGGGACAGGGGCGGCACTGAAGCTTTCTTT. Protein: CSARGDRGGTEAFF.

This clonotype was observed many times. The CDR3 loop is CATKATGGQAFF. CDR3 DNA sequence: TGTGCCACCAAGGCGACGGGAGGGCAAGCTTTCTTT. The chain recombines TRBV24-1 with TRBJ1-1; no definite D call. The V end lost 8 bases, the J end lost 9 bases, and 15 bases lay between the germline ends. The CDR3 length is 12 residues. Germline loops: CDR1 KGHDR, CDR2 SFDVKD.

The rearrangement joins TRBV29-1 to TRBJ2-6; 9 bases match TRBD1. The J segment lost 4 bases and the V segment lost 4 bases, leaving 5 bases of the junction unmatched. This CDR3 contains 15 residues. Germline values: CDR1 SQVTM, CDR2 ANQGSEA. CDR3: CSVGWDRAGANVLTF. The CDR3 DNA sequence: TGCAGCGTTGGGTGGGACAGGGCCGGGGCCAACGTCCTGACTTTC.